The text below deals with one T cell receptor beta chain. The target antigen is unknown. Trimming removed 7 bases from V and 4 bases from J, with 19 bases in between. Germline loops: CDR1 MNHNS, CDR2 SASEGT. CDR3 length: 15 residues. Amplification used 60 Vbeta primers and 13 Jbeta primers. Method: immunoSEQ multiplex PCR; TCRdb's copy keeps in-frame clones and lacks some. The sample data list about 190,000 clones. This sample stems from a study of cytomegalovirus exposure and HLA in healthy donors. Study-level findings and limits: Among immune exposure information, only CMV serostatus was available. TCR beta sequences reportedly predicted most subjects' HLA-A and HLA-B alleles accurately.

This sequence originates from a woman aged 25 to 39 in good health and CMV-seropositive. The sequencing input was PBMCs. The chain couples TRBV6-1 to TRBJ1-2; no firm D call. CDR3 in DNA: TGTGCCAGCACCGCCCTCGCCGGGGTATCCTATGGCTACACCTTC. Its protein is CASTALAGVSYGYTF.